Presented here are 8 T cell receptor beta chains from one specimen sequenced in a study of blood T cells in healthy people across ages. Sample-barcoded 5' priming and a J-beta primer mix drove a second PCR of about 6 to 12 cycles. TCRdb re-called the 5' RACE reads through MiXCR, storing one row per CDR3 protein. The sample has about 510,000 distinct CDR3 sequences, about 27% seen once. This sample was shared with a second study, whose subject was T cells of mothers and their children.

The sequenced sample was blood. All receptors come from a boy between 2 and 15 years old in good health.

This clonotype was recorded a few times. The V gene is TRBV20-1, the J gene TRBJ2-5, with no clear D. CDR1 DFQATT and CDR2 SNEGSKA come from the germline V gene (reference sequence). The CDR3 is 13 residues long. Trimming removed 4 bases at V and 2 bases at J, with 11 bases between. The CDR3 is CSAISTVQETQYF. DNA of the CDR3: TGCAGTGCTATCTCGACTGTACAAGAGACCCAGTACTTC.

This chain joins TRBV29-1 and TRBJ1-1; D gene ambiguous. The V gene lost 2 bases and the J gene lost 4 bases, with 20 bases spanning the gap. The germline CDR1 and CDR2 sequences are SQVTM and ANQGSEA. The CDR3 sequence is 16 residues long. CDR3 sequence reads: CSVEIADPGETTEAFF. CDR3 nucleotide sequence: TGCAGCGTTGAAATCGCGGATCCTGGGGAGACCACTGAAGCTTTCTTT.

This clonotype was found a few times. The chain uses TRBV7-6 and TRBJ2-5, with D perhaps TRBD2 (5 bases). The DNA end favors TRBJ2-7, so the J call may be wrong. The CDR3 sequence is 13 residues long. CDR1 and CDR2 (germline): SGHVS, FNYEAQ. In DNA, the CDR3 is TGTGCCAGCAGCCTAAATAGCGCTGACGAGCAGTACTTC. Encoded protein: CASSLNSADEQYF.

This clonotype has a handful of counts. This sequence joins TRBV12-3 or TRBV12-4 and TRBJ2-2; 9 bases are a match to TRBD1. The V gene end was trimmed by 6 bases and the J gene end by 6 bases; junction bases not matched to a gene: 14. The CDR3 extends over 17 amino acids. CDR3 DNA sequence: TGTGCCAGCAGGGAAACAGGGGGCGGAGGATTGTCCGGGGAGCTGTTTTTT. The encoded protein is CASRETGGGGLSGELFF.

This clonotype has just a few counts. The DNA of the CDR3 is TGTGCCAGCAGTCGACAGCCTAATGAAAAACTGTTTTTT. This codes for CASSRQPNEKLFF. V usage is TRBV2 and J usage is TRBJ1-4; D is possibly TRBD1 (5 bases). Germline V lookup: CDR1 SNHLY, CDR2 FYNNEI. CDR3 length: 13 residues. V lost 5 bases and J lost 3, with 7 bases in between.

Worth noting for this clonotype: Relative to the germline gene, one junction end is altered; a read error may explain this. The chain uses TRBV7-2 and TRBJ1-2; 10 positions match TRBD1. The CDR3 runs to 16 residues. The germline V gene encodes CDR1 SGHTA and CDR2 FQGNSA. CDR3 nucleotides: TGTGCCAGCAGCTTAGCTTACCGACAGGGGGCTCATGGCTACCCCTTC. It codes for CASSLAYRQGAHGYPF.

V usage is TRBV5-6 and J usage is TRBJ1-3; 7 nucleotides match TRBD1. The CDR3 covers 15 residues. Germline V gives CDR1 SGHDT, CDR2 YYEEEE. The V gene end was trimmed by 4 bases and the J gene end by 10 bases; junction bases not matched to a gene: 14. The CDR3 nucleotides are TGTGCCAGCAGCCCAACCCCGGGACAGCGAGCAACCATATATTTT. Its translation is CASSPTPGQRATIYF.

Only a few counts were recorded for this clonotype. The chain has TRBV5-1 and TRBJ2-5; unclear D gene. Germline values: CDR1 SGHRS, CDR2 YFSETQ. V shed 5 bases and J shed 3 bases, with 23 bases lying between them. The CDR3 runs to 17 residues. CDR3 sequence reads: CASRLPGRPLTEETQYF. CDR3 in DNA: TGCGCCAGCAGACTCCCGGGCCGCCCGCTGACCGAAGAGACCCAGTACTTC.